This T cell receptor (beta chain) was identified during a study of cytomegalovirus exposure and HLA in healthy donors. General study findings and limits: A later analysis reportedly found fewer N-insertions in an Asian-associated ancestry cluster than the roughly 670-donor mean. On later analysis, the bulk of CMV-associated TCR beta chains appeared to be HLA-restricted.

In regard to this clone: Its antigen remains unidentified.

13 Jbeta primers and 60 Vbeta primers were used for the PCR. The protocol was immunoSEQ multiplex PCR, while the TCRdb copy is restricted to in-frame clones and leaves out a portion. The table records 100,000 to 120,000 clones, 75% to 85% of them present only once. Trimming took 10 bases from V and 2 from J, leaving 8 bases between them. Germline assignment: CDR1 SGHVS and CDR2 FQNEAQ. This CDR3 is 11 amino acids long. The chain uses TRBV7-8 and TRBJ1-2, with D tentatively TRBD1 (5 bases). The specimen sequenced was PBMCs. The TCR was taken from a man aged 25 to 40 in good health and CMV-seronegative. The CDR3 region has the DNA TGTGCCACGGGGGGAAACTATGGCTACACCTTC. It translates to CATGGNYGYTF.